Presented here are 9 T cell receptor beta chains from one specimen sequenced in a study of blood T cell repertoires in COVID-19. TCRdb keeps only in-frame clones here, not all; method: immunoSEQ multiplex PCR. The sample lists 25,000 to 35,000 clones; roughly three quarters were seen once. Material for sequencing was peripheral blood. These receptors were collected from a woman in her 70s with acute or convalescent COVID-19.

This chain connects TRBV27 to TRBJ1-5; D is undetermined. Germline V gives CDR1 MNHEY, CDR2 SMNVEV (reference sequence). CDR3 length equals 14 residues. The V end lost 5 bases, the J end lost 3 bases, and 11 bases lay between the germline ends. The CDR3 spells CASSPATVNQPQHF. For the CDR3, the DNA is TGTGCCAGCAGTCCAGCGACGGTCAATCAGCCCCAGCATTTT.

The V call is TRBV10-2, the J call TRBJ2-1, with 12 nucleotides matching TRBD2. Germline V gene sequence: CDR1 WSHSY, CDR2 SAAADI. J lost 2 bases, V lost 3 bases, and 5 bases had no gene match. The CDR3 is made up of 17 amino acids. Written as DNA, the CDR3 is TGCGCCAGCAGTGATCTAGCGGGAGGGATCACCTACAATGAGCAGTTCTTC. This translates into CASSDLAGGITYNEQFF.

This clone is a singleton in its sample. The V call is TRBV7-2, the J call TRBJ1-3; 7 nucleotides align to TRBD1. V trimming: 5 bases; J trimming: 3 bases; junction bases outside the gene matches: 10. The CDR3 is 16 amino acids. CDR1 is SGHTA and CDR2 is FQGNSA in the germline V gene. CDR3 sequence reads: CASSLGTVQGGNTIYF. For the CDR3, the DNA is TGTGCCAGCAGCCTCGGGACAGTCCAGGGTGGAAACACCATATATTTT.

The J gene is TRBJ1-5, the V gene TRBV28; TRBD1 is a possible D gene (6 bases). Per germline, CDR1 MDHEN and CDR2 SYDVKM. This CDR3 contains 14 residues. V lost 2 bases to trimming and J lost 4 bases, with 9 bases between them. CDR3 coding DNA: TGTGCCAGCAGTTTAGGCAGGGGAAATCAGCCCCAGCATTTT. Translating gives CASSLGRGNQPQHF. Full variable domain (rest looked up from reference TRBV28 and TRBJ1-5): DVKVTQSSRYLVKRTGEKVFLECVQDMDHENMFWYRQDPGLGLRLIYFSYDVKMKEKGDIPEGYSVSREKKERFSLILESASTNQTSMYLCASSLGRGNQPQHFGDGTRLSIL.

CDR3 sequence: CASKTAPGPGNTIYF. The CDR3 DNA follows: TGCGCCAGCAAGACAGCCCCTGGGCCTGGAAACACCATATATTTT. The chain has TRBV10-2 and TRBJ1-3; TRBD1 might be the D (5 bases). Germline values: CDR1 WSHSY, CDR2 SAAADI. Deletions cut 7 bases from V and 2 bases from J, with 15 bases between. This CDR3 region has 15 residues.

As regards this clone: Other nucleotide sequences from this sample produce the same CDR3. The rearrangement links TRBV4-3 to TRBJ2-3; TRBD1 is a possible D gene (5 bases). Looked up from germline, CDR1 is LGHNA and CDR2 is YSLEER. V dropped 0 bases and J dropped 1 base, with 11 bases sitting between them. The CDR3 consists of 16 residues. CDR3 nucleotides: TGCGCCAGCAGCCAAGAGAGAACAGGCGGCACAGATACGCAGTATTTT. This sequence encodes CASSQERTGGTDTQYF.

The rearrangement uses TRBV28 and TRBJ2-7; a possible D gene is TRBD2 (7 bases). CDR3 length: 22 residues. V lost 2 bases and J lost 0, with 32 bases in between. CDR1 and CDR2 (germline): MDHEN, SYDVKM. CDR3 loop: CASSLKGQAGFRGPRSSYEQYF. In DNA, the CDR3 is TGTGCCAGCAGTTTAAAAGGTCAAGCGGGATTCAGGGGCCCAAGGAGCTCCTACGAGCAGTACTTC.

This clone has more than one count but fewer than ten. The chain recombines TRBV6-1 with TRBJ1-5, with 7 bases matching TRBD1. There are 15 residues in the CDR3. CDR1 and CDR2 (germline): MNHNS, SASEGT. Losses at the gene ends were 1 base for V and 12 bases for J; bases not matched to a gene: 12. CDR3 region: CASSEVEGAERNQHF. CDR3 nucleotide sequence: TGTGCCAGCAGTGAAGTCGAGGGGGCCGAACGGAACCAGCATTTT.

Here the CDR3 DNA reads TGTGCCAGCTCACCGCGCGCGGGGGTTAACACCGGGGAGCTGTTTTTT. Translation gives CASSPRAGVNTGELFF. The genes are TRBV18 and TRBJ2-2, with TRBD2 matching 7 bases. Germline CDR1 is KGHSH and CDR2 is LQKENI. V shed 3 bases and J 2 bases; nucleotides not matched to a gene: 6. The CDR3 length is 16 residues.